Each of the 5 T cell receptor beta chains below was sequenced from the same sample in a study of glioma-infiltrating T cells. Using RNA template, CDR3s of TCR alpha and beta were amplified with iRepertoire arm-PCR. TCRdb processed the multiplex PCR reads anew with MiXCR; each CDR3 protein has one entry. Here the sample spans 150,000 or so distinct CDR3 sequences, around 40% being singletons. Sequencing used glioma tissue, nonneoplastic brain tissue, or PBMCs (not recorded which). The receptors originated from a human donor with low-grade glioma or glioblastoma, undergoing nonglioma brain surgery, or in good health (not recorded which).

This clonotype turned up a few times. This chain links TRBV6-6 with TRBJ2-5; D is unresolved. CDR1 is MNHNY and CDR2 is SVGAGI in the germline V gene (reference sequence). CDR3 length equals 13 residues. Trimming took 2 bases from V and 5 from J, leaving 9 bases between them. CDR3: CASSYRIRETQYF. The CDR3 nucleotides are TGTGCCAGCAGTTACCGTATTCGGGAGACCCAGTACTTC.

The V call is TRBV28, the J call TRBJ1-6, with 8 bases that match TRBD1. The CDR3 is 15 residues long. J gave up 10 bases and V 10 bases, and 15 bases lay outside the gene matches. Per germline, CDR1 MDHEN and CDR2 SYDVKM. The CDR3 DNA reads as TGTGCCAACAGGGGGGACAGAACCCAATTGTCACCCCTCCACTTT. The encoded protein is CANRGDRTQLSPLHF.

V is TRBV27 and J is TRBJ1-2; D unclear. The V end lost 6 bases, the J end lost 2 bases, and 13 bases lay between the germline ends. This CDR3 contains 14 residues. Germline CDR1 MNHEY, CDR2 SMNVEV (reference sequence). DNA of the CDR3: TGTGCCAGCAGGCCCGCTCACTGGAACTATGGCTACACCTTC. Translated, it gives CASRPAHWNYGYTF.

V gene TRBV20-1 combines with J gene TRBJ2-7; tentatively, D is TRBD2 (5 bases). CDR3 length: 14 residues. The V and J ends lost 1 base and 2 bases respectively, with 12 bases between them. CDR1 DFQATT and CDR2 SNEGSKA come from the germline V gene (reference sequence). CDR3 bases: TGCAGTGCTAGAGGCGCGGGCCACCCCTACGAGCAGTACTTC. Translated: CSARGAGHPYEQYF.

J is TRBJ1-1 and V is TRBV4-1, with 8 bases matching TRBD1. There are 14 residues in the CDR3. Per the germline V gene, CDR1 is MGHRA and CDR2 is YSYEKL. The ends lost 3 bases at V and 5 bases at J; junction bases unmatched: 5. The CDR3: CASSQTGVVTEAFF. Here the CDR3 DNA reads TGCGCCAGCAGCCAGACAGGGGTAGTTACTGAAGCTTTCTTT.